These T cell receptor beta chains were read from a single sample in a study of shared clonotypes between healthy human individuals. Produced via immunoSEQ multiplex PCR; TCRdb's table is partial and in-frame only. The sample contains hundreds of thousands of clones, around 96% of which appear only once. Material: naive CD8+ T cells sorted from blood. The receptors stem from a man under 40 in good health. The conserved cysteine and the conserved F or W are not part of the CDR3 here. The order of the fields is J gene, V gene, CDR3 protein.

TRBJ2-5	TRBV7-9	ASSWRGQPRETQY
TRBJ2-1	TRBV27	ASSPWTSGRGVNEQF
TRBJ1-1	TRBV28	ASSDTLNTEAF
TRBJ1-2	TRBV12-5	ASGIRSGDKHGYT
TRBJ2-7	TRBV7-9	ASSPHPTSRFYEQY
TRBJ1-4	TRBV6-4	ASSDYPNEKLF
TRBJ2-1	TRBV5-4	ASSVTSGSFNEQF
TRBJ2-1	TRBV5-1	ASSLDAGVGNEQF
TRBJ2-2	TRBV7-7	ASSLGTSGRAGELF
TRBJ2-1	TRBV11-2	ASSNRDNGYNEQF
TRBJ2-5	TRBV7-6	ASSFLGGQETQY
TRBJ2-1	TRBV5-6	ASSFMVSEQF
TRBJ1-2	TRBV6-1	ASNDRVRGGYT
TRBJ2-1	TRBV5-4	ASSFRPYNEQF
TRBJ1-5	TRBV27	ASSLRDRGNQPQH
TRBJ2-5	TRBV6-1	ATSQTSGLTMGQY
TRBJ1-3	TRBV7-9	ASGLQGIGNTIY
TRBJ1-1	TRBV18	ASSPPVTGLNTEAF
TRBJ2-7	TRBV7-8	ASSLEWRDYSYEQY
TRBJ2-1	TRBV15	ATRGADNEQF
TRBJ2-2	TRBV6-1	ASSEVGGENTGELF
TRBJ2-5	TRBV5-1	ASSFDTQETQY
TRBJ2-5	TRBV4-3	ASSQDRASWETQY
TRBJ2-1	TRBV25-1	ASSPMGVWDNEQF
TRBJ1-1	TRBV19	ATRQGNTEAF
TRBJ1-3	TRBV11-2	ASTLDASDTIY
TRBJ2-3	TRBV7-9	ASSLVDSADFTDTQY
TRBJ2-7	TRBV6-4	ASSEYAADTYEQY
TRBJ2-1	TRBV7-9	ASSGWGGSGEQF
TRBJ2-3	TRBV7-8	ASSLGTSGRALDTQY
TRBJ1-1	TRBV28	ASSFSPSAGDTEAF
TRBJ2-5	TRBV28	ASSLLAGVETQY
TRBJ2-5	TRBV4-1	ASSQEISGDEETQY
TRBJ1-5	TRBV27	ASSLGGGLGNQPQH
TRBJ2-7	TRBV2	ASSDVSGQGTYEQY
TRBJ2-1	TRBV5-1	ASSLAGVGGGSLYNEQF
TRBJ2-2	TRBV7-2	ASSLPFVEREKTGELF
TRBJ2-2	TRBV7-9	ASSGLKGQDTGELF
TRBJ1-5	TRBV7-9	ASSLRGDQPQH
TRBJ2-6	TRBV28	ASEGSGANVLT
TRBJ2-5	TRBV29-1	SVALFRSQETQY
TRBJ2-1	TRBV29-1	SVEGLLNEQF
TRBJ2-7	TRBV7-6	ASSARPGLSGEQY
TRBJ1-3	TRBV25-1	ASSDLGLADTIY
TRBJ2-7	TRBV11-2	ASSTTGYYEQY
TRBJ2-3	TRBV4-1	ASSQSPDTQY
TRBJ2-3	TRBV19	ASTSGRTVQY
TRBJ2-7	TRBV29-1	SVVKGPFYEQY
TRBJ2-1	TRBV9	ASSPEGAGGDNEQF